Below, 14 T cell receptor beta chains from the same sample are listed, as sequenced in a study of technical replicates of blood from a few donors. The repertoire was sequenced with immunoSEQ multiplex PCR; TCRdb's copy has only in-frame clones and lacks some. The sample holds tens of thousands of clones; 85% to 95% are singletons and the top ten take roughly 0.37%. Sequencing was done on a sample of T cells isolated from PBMCs. These receptors were obtained from a human donor in good health.

The V call is TRBV7-9, the J call TRBJ1-2, with D unclear. Looked up from germline, CDR1 is SEHNR and CDR2 is FQNEAQ (reference sequence). V was trimmed by 1 base and J by 4 bases, leaving 10 bases between them. This CDR3 has 14 amino acids. CDR3 in DNA: TGTGCCAGCAGCTTAGACAGACATTTCTATGGCTACACCTTC. Protein product: CASSLDRHFYGYTF.

The rearrangement joins TRBV11-3 to TRBJ1-1, with 10 bases fitting TRBD1. Trimming cost V 5 bases and J 11 bases; bases outside gene matches: 8. In germline, CDR1 is SGHNT, CDR2 YENEEA. This CDR3 region has 13 residues. CDR3 residues: CASSPGDRGAAFF. CDR3 bases: TGTGCCAGCAGCCCAGGGGACAGGGGAGCGGCTTTCTTT.

The chain links TRBV19 to TRBJ2-2, with 10 bases aligning to TRBD1. Germline V gene lookup returns CDR1 LNHDA and CDR2 SQIVND (reference sequence). The junction had 8 bases not matched to a gene; V was cut back by 4 bases and J by 6 bases. CDR3 length: 16 amino acids. The CDR3, as DNA: TGTGCCAGTAGTAGCCTACCGGGACAGGGGTCCGGGGAGCTGTTTTTT. Its translation: CASSSLPGQGSGELFF.

The chain has TRBV7-2 and TRBJ2-1; no clear D. Trimming shortened V by 2 bases and J by 4 bases, and 3 bases separated the two germline ends. Germline loops: CDR1 SGHTA, CDR2 FQGNSA. CDR3 length: 12 residues. The CDR3 spells CASSLIYNEQFF. CDR3 coding DNA: TGTGCCAGCAGCTTAATATACAATGAGCAGTTCTTC.

This chain joins TRBV6-1 and TRBJ2-7; D is undetermined. V lost 6 bases, J lost 3 bases, and 3 bases lay in between. Germline V gene sequence: CDR1 MNHNS, CDR2 SASEGT. The CDR3 loop spans 10 amino acids. The DNA of the CDR3 is TGTGCCAGCAGGTACTACGAGCAGTACTTC. Translating it yields CASRYYEQYF.

In its sample, this clone was seen once. This chain links TRBV5-4 with TRBJ1-1; D is ambiguous. The V end was cut by 1 base, the J end by 4 bases, with 8 bases between. The CDR3 extends over 13 amino acids. CDR1 and CDR2 (germline): SGHNT, YYREEE (reference sequence). CDR3 residues: CASSLRAGTEAFF. CDR3 nucleotide sequence: TGTGCCAGCAGCTTGCGGGCGGGCACTGAAGCTTTCTTT.

The chain employs TRBV6-6 and TRBJ1-2; 9 positions match TRBD1. The CDR3 runs 15 residues. J was trimmed by 5 bases and V by 2 bases; bases with no gene match: 6. Germline V lookup: CDR1 MNHNY, CDR2 SVGAGI (reference sequence). CDR3 in amino acids: CASSYRDRDGYGYTF. Here the CDR3 DNA reads TGTGCCAGCAGTTACAGGGACAGGGATGGGTATGGCTACACCTTC.

This chain links TRBV5-1 with TRBJ2-1, with D perhaps matching TRBD2 (5 bases). This CDR3 has 16 residues. V was shortened by 3 bases and J by 6 bases, with 19 bases between the two germline ends. Germline CDR1 reads SGHRS; CDR2 reads YFSETQ. CDR3 loop: CASSSGLPSYFNEQFF. For the CDR3, the DNA is TGCGCCAGCAGCTCTGGACTGCCCTCCTACTTCAATGAGCAGTTCTTC.

V usage is TRBV9 and J usage is TRBJ2-2; the match to TRBD1 covers 7 bases. The CDR3 runs 13 residues. After removal of 3 bases from V and 7 bases from J, the junction contained 3 bases not matched to a gene. The germline V gene encodes CDR1 SGDLS and CDR2 YYNGEE. The CDR3 loop reads CASSGQGRGELFF. The CDR3 DNA is TGTGCCAGCAGCGGACAGGGTCGCGGGGAGCTGTTTTTT.

The rearrangement links TRBV23-1 to TRBJ2-3, with 7 bases identical to TRBD2. TRBV23-1 is flagged as an ORF with uncertain function. J was trimmed by 9 bases and V by 8 bases; bases with no gene match: 14. The CDR3 sequence is 14 residues long. CDR3 protein: CASRVGEARETQYF. In DNA form, the CDR3 reads TGCGCCAGCCGGGTAGGAGAAGCGCGGGAGACGCAGTATTTT.

V is TRBV19 and J is TRBJ2-7; D may be TRBD2 (5 bases). The CDR3 runs 14 residues. The germline CDR1 and CDR2 sequences are LNHDA and SQIVND (reference sequence). Trimming pared 5 bases from V and 0 bases from J, leaving 11 bases between. In nucleotides, the CDR3 is TGTGCCAGTAGTGCCCTAGGGAGCTCCTACGAGCAGTACTTC. Its protein is CASSALGSSYEQYF.

The V call is TRBV5-6, the J call TRBJ1-2; the D is unclear. The V end lost 4 bases, the J end lost 6 bases, and 10 bases lay between the germline ends. The CDR3 totals 12 residues. From germline, CDR1 is SGHDT and CDR2 YYEEEE. CDR3: CASSPLQDGYTF. The CDR3 bases are TGTGCCAGCAGCCCCCTCCAGGATGGCTACACCTTC.

The rearrangement links TRBV7-9 to TRBJ1-2, with 8 bases matching TRBD1. The CDR3 extends over 16 amino acids. Germline lookup yields CDR1 SEHNR and CDR2 FQNEAQ (reference sequence). Germline trimming cut 3 bases from V and 8 bases from J; bases unmatched to any gene: 14. CDR3 in amino acids: CASSLGDPATGDGYTF. The CDR3 DNA is TGTGCCAGCAGCTTGGGGGACCCCGCGACAGGGGACGGCTACACCTTC.

The rearrangement uses TRBV5-4 and TRBJ2-7; 9 bases agree with TRBD2. The CDR3 is made up of 16 amino acids. CDR1 is SGHNT and CDR2 is YYREEE in the germline V gene (reference sequence). V trimming: 0 bases; J trimming: 4 bases; junction bases outside the gene matches: 8. The CDR3 sequence: CASSLERLTSGYEQYF. CDR3 coding DNA: TGTGCCAGCAGCTTGGAGAGACTGACTAGCGGTTACGAGCAGTACTTC.